Following are 20 T cell receptor beta chains from one sample sequenced in a study of blood T cell repertoires in COVID-19. TCRdb keeps only in-frame clones here, not all; method: immunoSEQ multiplex PCR. The sample yields nearly 80,000 clones, approximately 80% seen once. Sequencing used peripheral blood. All receptors come from a woman in her 70s with acute or convalescent COVID-19.

The V gene is TRBV19, the J gene TRBJ2-1; the match to TRBD2 covers 12 bases. Germline V gene data show CDR1 as LNHDA and CDR2 as SQIVND (reference sequence). J was trimmed by 3 bases and V by 4 bases; bases with no gene match: 4. The CDR3 extends over 16 amino acids. The CDR3 DNA follows: TGTGCCAGTAGTACCGGACTAGCGGGACACTACAATGAGCAGTTCTTC. Translation: CASSTGLAGHYNEQFF.

V gene TRBV11-1 combines with J gene TRBJ2-1; 7 bases are shared with TRBD2. V dropped 1 base and J dropped 6; count of bases not matched to a gene: 3. Germline loops: CDR1 SGHAT, CDR2 FQDESV (reference sequence). The CDR3 covers 14 residues. The CDR3 DNA follows: TGTGCCAGCAGCTTAGAACTAGCGTCCAATGAGCAGTTCTTC. Protein sequence: CASSLELASNEQFF.

The chain recombines TRBV19 with TRBJ2-2; possible D gene TRBD1, 6 bases. Deletions cut 9 bases from V and 7 bases from J, with 15 bases between. Per germline, CDR1 LNHDA and CDR2 SQIVND (reference sequence). The CDR3 sequence is 13 residues long. The CDR3 here is CASDNRAGGELFF. The CDR3 bases are TGTGCCAGCGATAACAGGGCGGGCGGGGAGCTGTTTTTT. Using reference TRBV19 and TRBJ2-2 for the parts outside the CDR3, the full variable domain is DGGITQSPKYLFRKEGQNVTLSCEQNLNHDAMYWYRQDPGQGLRLIYYSQIVNDFQKGDIAEGYSVSREKKESFPLTVTSAQKNPTAFYLCASDNRAGGELFFGEGSRLTVL.

The CDR3 DNA follows: TGTGCCAGCAGCTTGCTCGGGAGTGAGACCCAGTACTTC. The encoded protein is CASSLLGSETQYF. The V call is TRBV5-4, the J call TRBJ2-5; D is possibly TRBD2 (6 bases). This CDR3 contains 13 residues. Deletions cut 1 base from V and 5 bases from J, with 9 bases between. Per the germline V gene, CDR1 is SGHNT and CDR2 is YYREEE (reference sequence).

Only a few counts were recorded for this clone. The gene calls are TRBV10-3 and TRBJ1-2; no firm D call. CDR1 ENHRY and CDR2 SYGVKD come from the germline V gene. Trimming took off 7 bases at V and 5 bases at J, with 14 bases between the two ends. The CDR3 length is 13 residues. The DNA of the CDR3 is TGTGCCATCAAAGCCGGGAACTTTTATGGCTACACCTTC. Encoded protein: CAIKAGNFYGYTF.

V is TRBV19 and J is TRBJ2-2; 11 positions agree with TRBD1. V dropped 4 bases and J dropped 6; count of bases not matched to a gene: 13. Germline V gives CDR1 LNHDA, CDR2 SQIVND (reference sequence). CDR3 length: 18 residues. The CDR3 is CASSTDGQGAAVAGELFF. CDR3 sequence (DNA): TGTGCCAGTAGTACCGACGGACAGGGGGCGGCTGTCGCCGGGGAGCTGTTTTTT.

The chain is built from TRBV19 and TRBJ2-3, with D possibly TRBD1 on 5 matching bases. The CDR3 has 13 residues. Germline-derived CDR1 and CDR2 are LNHDA and SQIVND (reference sequence). V gave up 4 bases and J gave up 3 bases, with 8 bases separating them. Here the CDR3 reads CASSTDSTDTQYF. CDR3 coding DNA: TGTGCCAGTAGTACAGACAGTACAGATACGCAGTATTTT.

In this sample, this clone turned up once. The genes are TRBV19 and TRBJ2-1; TRBD2 aligns across 9 bases. With 3 bases clipped from V and 0 bases from J, the junction kept 6 bases outside the gene matches. The CDR3 totals 17 residues. Germline lookup yields CDR1 LNHDA and CDR2 SQIVND (reference sequence). Here the CDR3 reads CASSIQREVISYNEQFF. The CDR3 DNA reads as TGTGCCAGTAGTATCCAGCGGGAGGTCATCTCCTACAATGAGCAGTTCTTC.

CDR3 DNA: TGTGCCGGGACAGTTTTTGGCACCGGGGAGCTGTTTTTT. Residues: CAGTVFGTGELFF. V gene TRBV12-3 or TRBV12-4 combines with J gene TRBJ2-2, with TRBD1 identical over 7 bases. The ends lost 11 bases at V and 4 bases at J; junction bases unmatched: 7. The CDR3 sequence is 13 residues long.

This clone has just one count. V usage is TRBV30 and J usage is TRBJ2-1; TRBD2 matches at 8 bases. The length of the CDR3 is 18 residues. CDR1 and CDR2 from the germline V gene are GTSNPN and SVGIG (reference sequence). The V gene end was trimmed by 1 base and the J gene end by 0 bases; junction bases not matched to a gene: 11. CDR3 sequence reads: CAWSGGSYGTSSYNEQFF. CDR3 coding DNA: TGTGCCTGGAGTGGAGGCTCCTACGGGACTAGCTCCTACAATGAGCAGTTCTTC. The full variable domain, in which reference TRBV30 and TRBJ2-1 provide the parts outside the CDR3, is SQTIHQWPATLVQPVGSPLSLECTVEGTSNPNLYWYRQAAGRGLQLLFYSVGIGQISSEVPQNLSASRPQDRQFILSSKKLLLSDSGFYLCAWSGGSYGTSSYNEQFFGPGTRLTVL.

This chain connects TRBV7-2 to TRBJ2-7, with TRBD2 identical over 7 bases. J gave up 3 bases and V 3 bases, and 2 bases lay outside the gene matches. Germline CDR1 is SGHTA and CDR2 is FQGNSA. This CDR3 has 13 amino acids. CDR3 DNA: TGTGCCAGCAGCTTCAAGCGGGACTACGAGCAGTACTTC. It specifies CASSFKRDYEQYF. Full variable domain (remainder filled in from reference TRBV7-2 and TRBJ2-7): GAGVSQSPSNKVTEKGKDVELRCDPISGHTALYWYRQSLGQGLEFLIYFQGNSAPDKSGLPSDRFSAERTGGSVSTLTIQRTQQEDSAVYLCASSFKRDYEQYFGPGTRLTVT.

This sequence joins TRBV3-1 (or the pseudogene TRBV3-2) and TRBJ2-1; the match to TRBD2 covers 11 bases. The CDR3 is 16 residues long. The V segment lost 3 bases and the J segment 7 bases; nucleotides outside the gene matches: 8. Germline values: CDR1 LGHDT, CDR2 YNNKEL (reference sequence). CDR3 residues: CASSQVATSGENEQFF. CDR3 nucleotides: TGTGCCAGCAGCCAGGTCGCGACTAGCGGGGAGAATGAGCAGTTCTTC.

This clone was seen a few times. The chain joins TRBV4-1 to TRBJ1-4; D possibly corresponds to TRBD1 (6 bases). Germline V gene sequence: CDR1 MGHRA, CDR2 YSYEKL. V lost 4 bases and J lost 2, with 11 bases in between. There are 15 residues in the CDR3. CDR3 nucleotides: TGCGCCAGCAGCCCCAACAGGGCGACTAATGAAAAACTGTTTTTT. Encoded protein: CASSPNRATNEKLFF.

The chain employs TRBV3-1 (or the pseudogene TRBV3-2) and TRBJ2-7, with 7 positions matching TRBD1. V lost 6 bases to trimming and J lost 5 bases; unmatched junction nucleotides: 4. This CDR3 contains 12 residues. The germline V gene has CDR1 LGHDT and CDR2 YNNKEL (reference sequence). CDR3 bases: TGTGCCAGCAGTAGGGACAGCCACGAGCAGTACTTC. This encodes CASSRDSHEQYF.

V usage is TRBV30 and J usage is TRBJ2-3; 7 positions match TRBD2. Germline trimming cut 4 bases from V and 2 bases from J; bases unmatched to any gene: 9. Germline V gene data show CDR1 as GTSNPN and CDR2 as SVGIG (reference sequence). This CDR3 region has 15 residues. In nucleotides, the CDR3 is TGTGCCTGGACGGGGAGGGCCCCCTTCACAGATACGCAGTATTTT. Translated: CAWTGRAPFTDTQYF.

In its sample, this clone was seen many times. This sequence joins TRBV6-4 and TRBJ2-1; D ambiguous. Germline loops: CDR1 MRHNA, CDR2 SNTAGT. V was clipped by 5 bases and J by 7 bases, with 12 bases between them. CDR3 length equals 13 residues. In DNA, the CDR3 is TGTGCCAGCAGTTTGGAGTCAGCGAATGAGCAGTTCTTC. It translates to CASSLESANEQFF.

This chain links TRBV14 with TRBJ2-3; D remains unclear. Germline values: CDR1 SGHDN, CDR2 FVKESK. The CDR3 spans 14 residues. Trimming took off 4 bases at V and 1 base at J, with 9 bases between the two ends. CDR3 amino acids: CASSPYLRTDTQYF. In DNA form, the CDR3 reads TGTGCCAGCAGCCCCTATCTGCGCACAGATACGCAGTATTTT.

The chain is built from TRBV10-3 and TRBJ2-3; no definite D call. This CDR3 region has 13 residues. V shed 4 bases and J shed 6 bases, with 11 bases lying between them. Germline V CDR1 and CDR2: ENHRY, SYGVKD. The CDR3 DNA reads TGTGCCATCAGTGCTTTACCGGTGGATACGCAGTATTTT. This sequence encodes CAISALPVDTQYF.

The CDR3 nucleotides are TGTGCCTGGAGGGGGACAGGAAGAGAGACCCAGTACTTC. Protein sequence: CAWRGTGRETQYF. The chain recombines TRBV30 with TRBJ2-5; 8 nucleotides line up with TRBD1. The germline V gene has CDR1 GTSNPN and CDR2 SVGIG (reference sequence). V shed 3 bases and J 4 bases; nucleotides not matched to a gene: 4. This CDR3 has 13 residues. Full variable domain (rest looked up from reference TRBV30 and TRBJ2-5): SQTIHQWPATLVQPVGSPLSLECTVEGTSNPNLYWYRQAAGRGLQLLFYSVGIGQISSEVPQNLSASRPQDRQFILSSKKLLLSDSGFYLCAWRGTGRETQYFGPGTRLLVL.

This chain connects TRBV10-2 to TRBJ2-3, with 14 bases aligning to TRBD2. This CDR3 has 18 residues. Germline loops: CDR1 WSHSY, CDR2 SAAADI. V lost 1 base, J lost 5 bases, and 8 bases stayed unmatched. CDR3 in amino acids: CASSEWRLAGGSGDTQYF. CDR3 DNA sequence: TGCGCCAGCAGTGAGTGGAGACTAGCGGGAGGGTCGGGAGATACGCAGTATTTT.